These 30 T cell receptor beta chains were all obtained from the same sample, sequenced in a study of technical replicates of blood from several donors. Libraries were prepared by immunoSEQ multiplex PCR; TCRdb keeps only in-frame clonotypes and omits some of them. The sample lists just under 85,000 clones, around 94% occurring once. The sample comprised T cells isolated from PBMCs. The receptor source for this set is a human donor in good health.

The rearrangement links TRBV18 to TRBJ2-3, with TRBD2 matching over 9 bases. CDR3 size: 19 residues. Germline V gene lookup returns CDR1 KGHSH and CDR2 LQKENI. V lost 3 bases to trimming and J lost 4 bases; unmatched junction nucleotides: 17. The CDR3 loop reads CASSPIPQGSGRKADTQYF. The CDR3 coding sequence is TGTGCCAGCTCACCGATCCCCCAGGGGAGCGGGAGGAAGGCAGATACGCAGTATTTT.

V gene TRBV19 combines with J gene TRBJ1-1; D is ambiguous. The ends were cut back, 2 bases at V and 11 bases at J, with 18 bases in the middle. CDR1 is LNHDA, CDR2 SQIVND, per germline (reference sequence). The CDR3 is 14 residues long. As DNA, the CDR3 is TGTGCCAGTAGTATACGGGGTATCCGGGCGGTTGCTTTCTTT. Amino acids: CASSIRGIRAVAFF.

This chain connects TRBV5-1 to TRBJ2-3, with D maybe TRBD2 (6 bases). The V end lost 7 bases, the J end lost 0 bases, and 9 bases lay between the germline ends. This CDR3 has 13 amino acids. The germline V gene encodes CDR1 SGHRS and CDR2 YFSETQ. The CDR3 sequence is CASRGTSTDTQYF. CDR3 DNA sequence: TGCGCCAGCCGGGGGACTAGCACAGATACGCAGTATTTT.

This clone was recorded only once. The V gene is TRBV27, the J gene TRBJ2-5; possibly TRBD1 for D (6 bases). Trimming pared 3 bases from V and 1 base from J, leaving 18 bases between. Per germline, CDR1 MNHEY and CDR2 SMNVEV (reference sequence). CDR3 length: 17 amino acids. Here the CDR3 DNA reads TGTGCCAGCAGTTTTCGGTCCCCAGGGGAACTCCAAGAGACCCAGTACTTC. Encoded protein: CASSFRSPGELQETQYF.

The chain joins TRBV10-3 to TRBJ2-7; D is perhaps TRBD1 (5 bases). Trimming shortened V by 3 bases and J by 3 bases, and 12 bases separated the two germline ends. The CDR3 runs 14 residues. Germline V gene lookup returns CDR1 ENHRY and CDR2 SYGVKD. In nucleotides, the CDR3 is TGTGCCATCAGTGATTCAGGGTCGGGCTACGAGCAGTACTTC. Its protein is CAISDSGSGYEQYF.

This clone was seen only a few times. The CDR3 reads CASSPGGGRANTEAFF. CDR3 nucleotides: TGTGCCAGCTCACCAGGCGGTGGCAGGGCAAACACTGAAGCTTTCTTT. The chain couples TRBV18 to TRBJ1-1, with D tentatively TRBD1 (5 bases). Trimming removed 2 bases from V and 2 bases from J, with 15 bases in between. This CDR3 has 16 amino acids. CDR1 is KGHSH, CDR2 LQKENI, per germline. Full variable domain (remainder filled in from reference TRBV18 and TRBJ1-1): NAGVMQNPRHLVRRRGQEARLRCSPMKGHSHVYWYRQLPEEGLKFMVYLQKENIIDESGMPKERFSAEFPKEGPSILRIQQVVRGDSAAYFCASSPGGGRANTEAFFGQGTRLTVV.

The rearrangement uses TRBV6-5 and TRBJ2-3; 11 bases are a match to TRBD1. Unmatched junction bases numbered 3, after V lost 10 bases and J lost 3 bases. This CDR3 has 13 residues. Germline V gene data show CDR1 as MNHEY and CDR2 as SVGAGI. This CDR3 reads CAIGTGGTDTQYF. The CDR3 DNA follows: TGTGCCATCGGGACAGGGGGAACAGATACGCAGTATTTT.

This rearrangement joins TRBV6-5 to TRBJ1-1; 7 bases line up with TRBD1. The CDR3 has 15 amino acids. CDR1 is MNHEY and CDR2 is SVGAGI in the germline V gene. J gave up 5 bases and V 6 bases, and 12 bases lay outside the gene matches. CDR3 sequence reads: CASRHEGQLGTEAFF. CDR3 sequence (DNA): TGTGCCAGCAGACACGAGGGACAGTTGGGTACTGAAGCTTTCTTT.

J is TRBJ2-7 and V is TRBV6-4; D may be TRBD2 (6 bases). With 7 bases removed from V and 3 bases from J, the gap between germline ends came to 16 bases. The germline gives CDR1 MRHNA, CDR2 SNTAGT. The length of the CDR3 is 14 residues. CDR3 region: CASIPGRGSYEQYF. Here the CDR3 DNA reads TGTGCCAGCATTCCGGGACGGGGGAGCTACGAGCAGTACTTC.

Note on this clone: Other DNA variants within this sample encode the same CDR3. The chain is built from TRBV18 and TRBJ1-5; D unclear. The CDR3 totals 14 residues. Trimming left V 1 base short and J 4 bases short, with 8 bases between. Germline V CDR1 and CDR2: KGHSH, LQKENI. Written as DNA, the CDR3 is TGTGCCAGCTCACCACGGCGGGATAATCAGCCCCAGCATTTT. Translation: CASSPRRDNQPQHF.

The CDR3 loop reads CASSQRRGYEQYF. In nucleotides, the CDR3 is TGTGCCAGCAGCCAGAGGAGGGGATACGAGCAGTACTTC. V gene TRBV4-2 combines with J gene TRBJ2-7, with D perhaps TRBD2 (6 bases). This CDR3 contains 13 residues. The V and J ends lost 3 bases and 4 bases respectively, with 10 bases between them. Germline assignment: CDR1 LGHNA and CDR2 YNFKEQ.

CDR3 residues: CASSLVPGSSYNEQFF. DNA of the CDR3: TGTGCCAGCAGCTTGGTGCCCGGGAGCTCCTACAATGAGCAGTTCTTC. This rearrangement joins TRBV5-4 to TRBJ2-1; TRBD2 might be the D (6 bases). Germline CDR1 SGHNT, CDR2 YYREEE (reference sequence). Trimming stripped 0 bases from V and 0 bases from J, with 10 bases between. This CDR3 spans 16 amino acids.

The chain carries TRBV6-5 and TRBJ1-5; maybe TRBD1 (5 bases). Trimming left V 6 bases short and J 2 bases short, with 14 bases between. Germline CDR1 and CDR2: MNHEY and SVGAGI. The CDR3 runs 15 residues. The CDR3 DNA sequence: TGTGCCAGCAGCACGGACAATTTCGGCAATCAGCCCCAGCATTTT. Translation: CASSTDNFGNQPQHF.

The chain joins TRBV9 to TRBJ1-4; possibly TRBD1 for D (6 bases). From germline, CDR1 is SGDLS and CDR2 YYNGEE. The CDR3 covers 16 residues. Trimming removed 4 bases from V and 2 bases from J, with 15 bases in between. CDR3 coding DNA: TGTGCCAGCAGCATCGGGACATTCGGGACTAATGAAAAACTGTTTTTT. It translates to CASSIGTFGTNEKLFF. The full variable domain, its missing parts supplied by reference TRBV9 and TRBJ1-4, is DSGVTQTPKHLITATGQRVTLRCSPRSGDLSVYWYQQSLDQGLQFLIQYYNGEERAKGNILERFSAQQFPDLHSELNLSSLELGDSALYFCASSIGTFGTNEKLFFGSGTQLSVL.

The chain combines TRBV27 with TRBJ1-1; 7 positions match TRBD1. V lost 0 bases to trimming and J lost 1 base; unmatched junction nucleotides: 2. The germline V gene encodes CDR1 MNHEY and CDR2 SMNVEV (reference sequence). CDR3 length: 15 amino acids. The CDR3 reads CASSLSWTGNTEAFF. The DNA for the CDR3 is TGTGCCAGCAGTTTATCTTGGACAGGGAACACTGAAGCTTTCTTT.

V is TRBV27 and J is TRBJ1-1; D may be TRBD1 (5 bases). CDR3 length: 15 residues. Germline CDR1 MNHEY, CDR2 SMNVEV (reference sequence). Trimming pared 7 bases from V and 0 bases from J, leaving 15 bases between. The CDR3 here is CASTRQITMNTEAFF. CDR3 nucleotides: TGTGCCAGCACTAGACAGATTACCATGAACACTGAAGCTTTCTTT.

V usage is TRBV10-1 and J usage is TRBJ2-2; 11 bases agree with TRBD1. Germline loops: CDR1 WNHNN, CDR2 SYGVQD (reference sequence). Trimming cost V 4 bases and J 0 bases; bases outside gene matches: 4. The CDR3 totals 17 residues. The CDR3, as DNA: TGCGCCAGCAGTGGAGGGGACAGGGGGGCGAACACCGGGGAGCTGTTTTTT. Its protein product is CASSGGDRGANTGELFF.

The table lists this clone with a count of one. This chain connects TRBV6-5 to TRBJ1-1; 8 positions agree with TRBD1. The CDR3 runs to 15 residues. The V segment lost 7 bases and the J segment 5 bases; nucleotides outside the gene matches: 12. The germline CDR1 and CDR2 sequences are MNHEY and SVGAGI. The CDR3 here is CASTPPTGVRTEAFF. Written as DNA, the CDR3 is TGTGCCAGCACCCCGCCGACAGGGGTACGAACTGAAGCTTTCTTT.

The chain couples TRBV28 to TRBJ1-3, with a tentative D call TRBD1 (6 bases). Germline CDR1 MDHEN, CDR2 SYDVKM. Deletions cut 5 bases from V and 0 bases from J, with 11 bases between. The CDR3 is 15 residues long. As DNA, the CDR3 is TGTGCCAGCAGTACAGGGCCGGGCTCTGGAAACACCATATATTTT. Encoded protein: CASSTGPGSGNTIYF.

The CDR3 coding sequence is TGTGCCAGCAAGCCAGGCTCCTACGAGCAGTACTTC. Amino acids: CASKPGSYEQYF. The rearrangement uses TRBV2 and TRBJ2-7; D remains unclear. V gave up 7 bases and J gave up 0 bases, with 7 bases separating them. This CDR3 region has 12 residues. Germline V gene data show CDR1 as SNHLY and CDR2 as FYNNEI.

This clone was seen a handful of times. V is TRBV9 and J is TRBJ1-1, with D unclear. Trimming took 0 bases from V and 7 from J, leaving 13 bases between them. Germline values: CDR1 SGDLS, CDR2 YYNGEE. The CDR3 length is 14 residues. The CDR3 here is CASSVDPDWSEAFF. The DNA for the CDR3 is TGTGCCAGCAGCGTAGATCCCGATTGGAGTGAAGCTTTCTTT.

The chain carries TRBV11-2 and TRBJ1-6; D not certain. Trimming pared 1 base from V and 7 bases from J, leaving 5 bases between. CDR1 is SGHAT and CDR2 is FQNNGV in the germline V gene. The CDR3 totals 13 residues. CDR3 sequence reads: CASSLATNSPLHF. The CDR3 nucleotides are TGTGCCAGCAGCTTAGCCACAAATTCACCCCTCCACTTT.

V usage is TRBV4-1 and J usage is TRBJ1-2, with D tentatively TRBD1 (6 bases). Germline loops: CDR1 MGHRA, CDR2 YSYEKL. The CDR3 spans 16 residues. V was pared by 4 bases and J by 4 bases, with 19 bases between. CDR3: CASSPKPGADPYGYTF. In DNA, the CDR3 is TGCGCCAGCAGCCCTAAACCAGGGGCGGACCCCTATGGCTACACCTTC.

The CDR3 DNA follows: TGTGCCAGCAGCTCTCTTAAACAGGGGGCTGACGGGGCCAACGTCCTGACTTTC. Amino acid sequence: CASSSLKQGADGANVLTF. The gene calls are TRBV7-9 and TRBJ2-6; 9 bases line up with TRBD1. Germline assignment: CDR1 SEHNR and CDR2 FQNEAQ (reference sequence). V shed 4 bases and J 4 bases; nucleotides not matched to a gene: 11. The CDR3 has 18 residues.

This clone was detected once. This chain joins TRBV7-6 and TRBJ2-6; D is possibly TRBD1 (6 bases). In germline, CDR1 is SGHVS, CDR2 FNYEAQ. The V gene lost 4 bases and the J gene lost 2 bases, with 21 bases spanning the gap. This CDR3 has 19 amino acids. The chain's CDR3 is CASSSGRTGAGAGANVLTF. CDR3 nucleotides: TGTGCCAGCAGCTCCGGCCGGACGGGTGCAGGGGCTGGGGCCAACGTCCTGACTTTC.

This chain links TRBV7-9 with TRBJ2-1, with D perhaps matching TRBD1 (6 bases). The CDR3 spans 15 residues. The V end was cut by 4 bases, the J end by 4 bases, with 14 bases between. CDR1 SEHNR and CDR2 FQNEAQ come from the germline V gene (reference sequence). CDR3 sequence (DNA): TGTGCCAGCAGCTCCCGGGACATTCCATACAATGAGCAGTTCTTC. Residues: CASSSRDIPYNEQFF.

The rearrangement uses TRBV28 and TRBJ2-2, with D perhaps matching TRBD2 (6 bases). V lost 3 bases, J lost 4 bases, and 15 bases lay in between. The CDR3 is made up of 16 amino acids. Germline V lookup: CDR1 MDHEN, CDR2 SYDVKM. CDR3 nucleotide sequence: TGTGCCAGCAGTTTTGGGAAGACTAGAGGCACCGGGGAGCTGTTTTTT. Translated: CASSFGKTRGTGELFF.

V and J are TRBV4-1 and TRBJ2-7; possibly TRBD1 for D (6 bases). Trimming left V 1 base short and J 2 bases short, with 12 bases between. Germline values: CDR1 MGHRA, CDR2 YSYEKL. This CDR3 comprises 15 residues. This chain's CDR3 is CASSQVAGETYEQYF. CDR3 nucleotides: TGCGCCAGCAGCCAAGTGGCAGGGGAAACCTACGAGCAGTACTTC.

The chain recombines TRBV9 with TRBJ2-1, with 8 positions matching TRBD2. This CDR3 is built from 15 residues. Per the germline V gene, CDR1 is SGDLS and CDR2 is YYNGEE. V was clipped by 0 bases and J by 8 bases; unmatched bases: 7. Here the CDR3 reads CASSVASGRGYEQFF. The DNA for the CDR3 is TGTGCCAGCAGCGTAGCAAGCGGGAGAGGCTATGAGCAGTTCTTC.

J is TRBJ2-7 and V is TRBV5-1; no reliable D call. The CDR3 is 14 amino acids. V lost 0 bases and J 2 bases, leaving 9 bases between the germline ends. The germline V gene encodes CDR1 SGHRS and CDR2 YFSETQ. Written as DNA, the CDR3 is TGCGCCAGCAGCTTGGTTAGTGGGCCCTACGAGCAGTACTTC. Amino acid sequence: CASSLVSGPYEQYF.